This T cell receptor beta chain appears in the sequencing data of a study of B cell selection in AIRE deficiency. Overall study results and limits: Of approximately 3,700 shared Treg TCRbeta sequences, about 32% were healthy-only, approximately 9% patient-only. Roughly a third of healthy-shared Treg TCRbeta sequences appeared in patient Tconv cells.

Note on this clone: Its antigen is unidentified.

CDR3 length: 17 amino acids. CDR1 and CDR2 from the germline V gene are SGHRS and YFSETQ. Trimming cost V 0 bases and J 0 bases, with 10 bases left between them. The data were produced by immunoSEQ multiplex PCR, yet TCRdb's version contains in-frame clones alone and is incomplete. This sample has fewer than 3,000 clones, with 78% found just once. Sorted regulatory T cells were CD4-positive, CD25-high and CD127-low or negative. The TCR was taken from a human donor with AIRE deficiency. The V and J genes are TRBV5-1 and TRBJ1-6; D remains unclear. Sequencing was carried out using Tregs sorted from PBMCs. CDR3 bases: TGCGCCAGCAGCTTGGGCGGACGAAGCTCCTATAATTCACCCCTCCACTTT. It is translated as CASSLGGRSSYNSPLHF.